The clone carrying this T cell receptor beta chain was seen many times. Antigen specificity is unknown. The sample originates from a study of response to subunit inactivated influenza vaccine. Points from the study as a whole: The authors proposed limited new T cell recruitment per seasonal influenza vaccination.

The CDR3 runs to 16 residues. CDR1 SGHAT and CDR2 FQDESV come from the germline V gene (reference sequence). The V end lost 5 bases, the J end lost 0 bases, and 17 bases lay between the germline ends. TCRdb reprocessed the RT-PCR reads via MiXCR and lists one record per CDR3 protein. This table holds 590,000 or so distinct CDR3 sequences, around 15% found once. The source is a man aged 50 or older who received an inactivated influenza vaccine. The chain links TRBV11-1 to TRBJ2-7; D gene uncertain. The input for sequencing was PBMCs from blood, taken 14 to 15 days before vaccination. CDR3 loop: CASSPRRVLSSYEQYF. CDR3 DNA: TGTGCCAGCAGCCCGCGACGGGTCCTCAGCTCCTACGAGCAGTACTTC.